This is a list of T cell receptor beta chains from one sample in a study of control samples from healthy donors and cancer patients. Sequencing was performed with immunoSEQ multiplex PCR; in TCRdb, only in-frame clones are kept and a portion is missing. The table records over 150,000 clones, 90% to 95% of them present only once. Source material: blood. Every receptor here comes from a man younger than 35 in good health. Both conserved end residues are part of each CDR3. Each record gives: V gene, clone size, J gene, D gene, CDR3 protein, CDR3 DNA. The D gene is left open where the match is weak. Only part of the rows carry a size: once, few, many, or a class if the clone is expanded.

TRBV25-1	NA	TRBJ2-6	TRBD1	CASSEGQGRPGANVLTF	TGTGCCAGCAGTGAAGGACAGGGGAGGCCTGGGGCCAACGTCCTGACTTTC
TRBV30	NA	TRBJ1-1	NA	CAWTKGTEAFF	TGTGCCTGGACTAAGGGAACTGAAGCTTTCTTT
TRBV29-1	NA	TRBJ2-5	TRBD2	CSLKLAGGGETQYF	TGCAGCCTGAAACTAGCGGGGGGCGGCGAGACCCAGTACTTC
TRBV28	NA	TRBJ1-6	NA	CASSSPQTILPLHF	TGTGCCAGCAGTTCGCCCCAAACGATTTTACCCCTCCACTTT
TRBV11-2	NA	TRBJ1-5	NA	CASQGSSNQPQHF	TGTGCCTCGCAGGGCAGTAGCAATCAGCCCCAGCATTTT
TRBV2	NA	TRBJ2-3	NA	CASNGDGTDTQYF	TGTGCCAGCAACGGGGACGGCACAGATACGCAGTATTTT
TRBV2	NA	TRBJ2-3	NA	CASLFYTDTQYF	TGTGCCAGCCTATTCTACACAGATACGCAGTATTTT
TRBV6-5	NA	TRBJ1-4	TRBD1	CASSPRTGGDEKLFF	TGTGCCAGCAGCCCACGGACAGGGGGCGATGAAAAACTGTTTTTT
TRBV7-9	NA	TRBJ1-3	NA	CASSSGRSSGNTIYF	TGTGCCAGCAGCTCAGGCAGGAGCTCTGGAAACACCATATATTTT
TRBV5-6	NA	TRBJ1-5	NA	CASSQLYSNQPQHF	TGTGCCAGCAGCCAACTATATAGCAATCAGCCCCAGCATTTT
TRBV29-1	NA	TRBJ2-4	NA	CSVLMPFETGPKF	TGCAGCGTCCTTATGCCGTTCGAGACAGGCCCTAAATTC
TRBV7-3	NA	TRBJ2-7	TRBD2	CASSLLAGKTYEQYF	TGTGCCAGCAGCTTACTAGCGGGGAAAACCTACGAGCAGTACTTC
TRBV5-1	few	TRBJ1-3	NA	CASSGGPLAPSGNTIYF	TGCGCCAGCAGCGGGGGGCCTCTAGCCCCCTCTGGAAACACCATATATTTT
TRBV5-1	NA	TRBJ1-3	TRBD1	CASSAGTAGNTIYF	TGCGCCAGCAGCGCCGGGACAGCAGGAAACACCATATATTTT
TRBV6-5	NA	TRBJ1-1	NA	CASFQGNRAEAFF	TGTGCCAGCTTCCAGGGCAATCGAGCTGAAGCTTTCTTT
TRBV6-5	few	TRBJ2-7	NA	CASSYSNQPHEQYF	TGTGCCAGCAGTTACTCGAACCAGCCCCACGAGCAGTACTTC
TRBV14	NA	TRBJ2-7	TRBD2	CASSPLVAGGKYEQYF	TGTGCCAGCAGCCCGTTAGTAGCGGGGGGAAAATACGAGCAGTACTTC
TRBV24-1	NA	TRBJ2-7	TRBD1	CATSESGTGIYEQYF	TGTGCCACCAGTGAGTCCGGGACAGGGATCTACGAGCAGTACTTC
TRBV19	NA	TRBJ2-5	NA	CASSIPQTETQYF	TGTGCCAGTAGTATCCCGCAGACAGAGACCCAGTACTTC
TRBV14	NA	TRBJ2-2	TRBD1	CASSQWGQGRDGELFF	TGTGCCAGCAGCCAATGGGGACAGGGAAGGGACGGGGAGCTGTTTTTT
TRBV25-1	NA	TRBJ2-7	NA	CASSELGAGYNEQYF	TGTGCCAGCAGTGAACTTGGGGCAGGGTATAACGAGCAGTACTTC
TRBV7-9	NA	TRBJ2-1	TRBD1	CASSPPGTGPDEQFF	TGTGCCAGCAGCCCGCCCGGGACAGGCCCGGATGAGCAGTTCTTC
TRBV7-9	NA	TRBJ2-7	NA	CASSLMSDRDEQYF	TGTGCCAGCAGCTTAATGAGCGACCGGGACGAGCAGTACTTC
TRBV19	NA	TRBJ2-7	TRBD1	CASSYSRDSAYEQYF	TGTGCCAGTAGTTACTCCCGGGACAGCGCCTACGAGCAGTACTTC
TRBV4-2	NA	TRBJ1-2	NA	CASSPVAGAGGYTF	TGTGCCAGCAGCCCCGTCGCAGGGGCGGGTGGCTACACCTTC
TRBV5-1	NA	TRBJ1-1	NA	CASSSGRGLLAEAFF	TGCGCCAGCAGCTCGGGCCGGGGGCTGCTCGCTGAAGCTTTCTTT
TRBV7-8	NA	TRBJ1-5	TRBD1	CASSGEGPDRWKGPQHF	TGTGCCAGCAGCGGAGAGGGACCGGACAGGTGGAAGGGGCCCCAGCATTTT
TRBV27	NA	TRBJ2-3	TRBD2	CASSDGLAGTDTQYF	TGTGCCAGCAGCGACGGACTAGCGGGGACAGATACGCAGTATTTT
TRBV5-1	NA	TRBJ2-7	TRBD2	CASRGLTSYEQYF	TGCGCCAGCAGGGGACTAACGTCCTACGAGCAGTACTTC
TRBV12-5	NA	TRBJ2-2	NA	CASGLVLSREGTGELFF	TGTGCTAGTGGTTTGGTACTCTCCAGGGAAGGGACCGGGGAGCTGTTTTTT
TRBV7-9	NA	TRBJ2-3	NA	CASSPLRENTQYF	TGTGCCAGCAGCCCCCTCCGAGAGAATACGCAGTATTTT
TRBV5-1	NA	TRBJ2-7	TRBD1	CASSLEGQGISYEQYF	TGCGCCAGCAGCTTGGAAGGACAGGGGATCTCCTACGAGCAGTACTTC
TRBV5-1	NA	TRBJ2-1	NA	CASWWRNEQFF	TGCGCCAGCTGGTGGCGCAATGAGCAGTTCTTC
TRBV3-1/TRBV3-2	NA	TRBJ1-2	TRBD1	CASSQRGSDRGGYTF	TGTGCCAGCAGCCAGAGGGGATCGGACAGGGGTGGCTACACCTTC
TRBV7-3	NA	TRBJ2-5	NA	CASSLGPTETQYF	TGTGCCAGCAGCTTAGGGCCGACGGAGACCCAGTACTTC
TRBV7-2	NA	TRBJ1-1	NA	CASKIGKNTEAFF	TGTGCCAGCAAGATAGGGAAGAACACTGAAGCTTTCTTT
TRBV7-9	NA	TRBJ1-6	NA	CASSQFNSPLHF	TGTGCCAGCAGCCAGTTTAATTCACCCCTCCACTTT
TRBV5-5	NA	TRBJ1-1	NA	CASSLVGVRGTEAFF	TGTGCCAGCAGCTTGGTTGGGGTAAGGGGCACTGAAGCTTTCTTT
TRBV2	NA	TRBJ1-3	NA	CASSERRATLSGNTIYF	TGTGCCAGCAGTGAAAGACGGGCCACCCTCTCTGGAAACACCATATATTTT
TRBV5-4	NA	TRBJ1-1	NA	CASSFYDEGYIMNTEAFF	TGTGCCAGCAGCTTTTATGATGAAGGGTACATAATGAACACTGAAGCTTTCTTT
TRBV11-3	NA	TRBJ2-2	NA	CASSLSGELFF	TGTGCCAGCAGCTTAAGCGGGGAGCTGTTTTTT
TRBV6-1	NA	TRBJ1-5	TRBD1	CASSAARDRYPYSNQPQHF	TGTGCCAGCAGTGCCGCCCGGGACAGGTATCCGTATAGCAATCAGCCCCAGCATTTT